The present entry profiles one TCR beta chain with its context. This sample is drawn from a study of blood T cell repertoires in COVID-19. Across the whole study: Samples taken during acute and convalescent COVID-19 were collected in the United States, Italy and Spain.

Assay used: immunoSEQ multiplex PCR; TCRdb lists only in-frame clones, some missing. The repertoire holds about 200,000 clones, with roughly 80% as singletons. This TCR came from a woman older than 75 with acute or convalescent COVID-19. Sample: peripheral blood.

DNA for the CDR3: TGTGCCAGCAGCCAGTCACAGGGGTTTAGCTACACCTTC. Residues: CASSQSQGFSYTF. The chain joins TRBV3-1 (or the pseudogene TRBV3-2) to TRBJ1-2, with 7 positions matching TRBD1. In germline, CDR1 is LGHDT, CDR2 YNNKEL (reference sequence). CDR3 size: 13 residues. V trimming: 3 bases; J trimming: 9 bases; junction bases outside the gene matches: 7.